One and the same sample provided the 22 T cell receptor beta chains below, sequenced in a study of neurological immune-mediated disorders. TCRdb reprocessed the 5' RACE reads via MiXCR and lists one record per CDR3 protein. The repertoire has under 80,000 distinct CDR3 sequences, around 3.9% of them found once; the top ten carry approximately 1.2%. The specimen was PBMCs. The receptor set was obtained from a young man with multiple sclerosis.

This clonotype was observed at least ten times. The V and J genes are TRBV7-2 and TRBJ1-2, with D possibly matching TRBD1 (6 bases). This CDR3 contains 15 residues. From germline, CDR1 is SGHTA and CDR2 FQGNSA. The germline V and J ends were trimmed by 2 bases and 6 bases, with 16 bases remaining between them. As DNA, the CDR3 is TGTGCCAGCAGCTTAATCGGGACAATCCCGGATGGCTACACCTTC. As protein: CASSLIGTIPDGYTF.

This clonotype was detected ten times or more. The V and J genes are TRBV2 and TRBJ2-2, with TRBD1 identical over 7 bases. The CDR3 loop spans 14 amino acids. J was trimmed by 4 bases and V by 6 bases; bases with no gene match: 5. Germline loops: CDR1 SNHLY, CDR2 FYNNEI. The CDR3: CASRQGHSTGELFF. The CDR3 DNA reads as TGTGCCAGCAGACAGGGGCATTCCACCGGGGAGCTGTTTTTT. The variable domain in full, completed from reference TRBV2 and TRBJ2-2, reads EPEVTQTPSHQVTQMGQEVILRCVPISNHLYFYWYRQILGQKVEFLVSFYNNEISEKSEIFDDQFSVERPDGSNFTLKIRSTKLEDSAMYFCASRQGHSTGELFFGEGSRLTVL.

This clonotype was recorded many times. As DNA, the CDR3 is TGTGCCAGCAGTTTACGGGCCTATGGCTACACCTTC. Residues: CASSLRAYGYTF. The V call is TRBV28, the J call TRBJ1-2; D gene uncertain. V was shortened by 2 bases and J by 4 bases, with 5 bases between the two germline ends. The V gene's germline CDR1 is MDHEN and CDR2 SYDVKM. The CDR3 sequence is 12 residues long.

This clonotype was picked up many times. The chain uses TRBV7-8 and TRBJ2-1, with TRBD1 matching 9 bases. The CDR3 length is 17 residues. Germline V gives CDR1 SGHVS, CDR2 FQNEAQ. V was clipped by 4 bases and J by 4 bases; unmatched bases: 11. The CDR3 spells CASSSGGTGKRYNEQFF. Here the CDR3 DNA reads TGTGCCAGCAGCTCAGGGGGGACAGGGAAGAGGTACAATGAGCAGTTCTTC.

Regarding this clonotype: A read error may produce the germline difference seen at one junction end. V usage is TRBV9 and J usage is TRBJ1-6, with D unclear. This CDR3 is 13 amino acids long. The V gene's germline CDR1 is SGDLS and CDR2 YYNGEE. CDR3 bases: TGTGCCAGCGGGGAGCGCCTTGATTCACCCCTCAACTTT. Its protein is CASGERLDSPLNF.

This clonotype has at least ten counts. The CDR3 region is CASSWGGTGVYEQYF. The CDR3 DNA sequence: TGTGCCAGCAGCTGGGGGGGGACAGGGGTGTACGAGCAGTACTTC. The chain uses TRBV28 and TRBJ2-7; 10 nucleotides line up with TRBD1. With V trimmed by 6 bases and J by 4 bases, 9 bases remained unmatched. Germline CDR1 reads MDHEN; CDR2 reads SYDVKM. The CDR3 has 15 residues.

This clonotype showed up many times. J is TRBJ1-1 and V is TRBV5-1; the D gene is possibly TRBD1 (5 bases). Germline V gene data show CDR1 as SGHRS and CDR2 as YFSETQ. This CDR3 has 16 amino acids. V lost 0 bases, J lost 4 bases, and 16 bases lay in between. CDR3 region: CASSLVGFGTPTEAFF. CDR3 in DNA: TGCGCCAGCAGCTTGGTGGGATTCGGGACTCCCACTGAAGCTTTCTTT.

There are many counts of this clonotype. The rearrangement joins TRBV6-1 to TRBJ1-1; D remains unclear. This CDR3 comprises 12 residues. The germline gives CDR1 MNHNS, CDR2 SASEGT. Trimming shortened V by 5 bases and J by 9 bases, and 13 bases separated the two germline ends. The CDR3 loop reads CASSQPADQAFF. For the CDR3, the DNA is TGTGCCAGCAGTCAGCCCGCTGACCAAGCTTTCTTT.

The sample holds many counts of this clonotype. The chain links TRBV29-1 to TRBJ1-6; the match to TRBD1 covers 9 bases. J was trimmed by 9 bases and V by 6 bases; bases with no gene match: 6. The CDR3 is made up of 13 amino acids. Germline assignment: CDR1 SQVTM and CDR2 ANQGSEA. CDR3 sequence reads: CSVQQGAGSPLHF. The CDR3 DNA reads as TGCAGCGTACAACAGGGGGCGGGTTCACCCCTCCACTTT.

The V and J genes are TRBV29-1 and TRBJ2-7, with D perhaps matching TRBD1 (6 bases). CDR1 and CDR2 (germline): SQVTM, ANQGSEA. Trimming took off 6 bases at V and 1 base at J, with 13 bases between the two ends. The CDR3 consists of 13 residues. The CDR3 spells CSVQRGTSYEQYF. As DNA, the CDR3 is TGCAGCGTACAGAGGGGGACATCCTACGAGCAGTACTTC.

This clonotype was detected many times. Here the CDR3 DNA reads TGCAGTGCCGGCGGCCTTTTGAACACCGGGGAGCTGTTTTTT. It specifies CSAGGLLNTGELFF. The J gene is TRBJ2-2, the V gene TRBV20-1; D unresolved. Per the germline V gene, CDR1 is DFQATT and CDR2 is SNEGSKA (reference sequence). This CDR3 contains 14 residues. V dropped 6 bases and J dropped 1 base, with 12 bases sitting between them.

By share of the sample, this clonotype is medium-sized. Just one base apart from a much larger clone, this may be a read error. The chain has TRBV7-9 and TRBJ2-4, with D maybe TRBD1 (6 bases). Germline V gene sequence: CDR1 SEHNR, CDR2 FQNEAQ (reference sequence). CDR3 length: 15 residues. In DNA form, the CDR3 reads TGTGCCAGCAGCTTAGAACAGGGCAGAAAAAAAATTCAGTACTTC. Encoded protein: CASSLEQGRKKIQYF.

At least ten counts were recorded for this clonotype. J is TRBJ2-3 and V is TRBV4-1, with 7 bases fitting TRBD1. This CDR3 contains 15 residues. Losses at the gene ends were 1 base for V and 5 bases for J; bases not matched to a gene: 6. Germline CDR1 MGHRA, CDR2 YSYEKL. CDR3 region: CASSQGQGEVDTQYF. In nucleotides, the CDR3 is TGCGCCAGCAGCCAAGGACAGGGAGAGGTAGATACGCAGTATTTT.

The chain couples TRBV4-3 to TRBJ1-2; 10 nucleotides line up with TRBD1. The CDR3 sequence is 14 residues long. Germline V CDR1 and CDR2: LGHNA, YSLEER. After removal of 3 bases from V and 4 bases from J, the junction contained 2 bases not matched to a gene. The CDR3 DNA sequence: TGCGCCAGCAGCCATGGGACAGGGGCCTATGGCTACACCTTC. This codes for CASSHGTGAYGYTF.

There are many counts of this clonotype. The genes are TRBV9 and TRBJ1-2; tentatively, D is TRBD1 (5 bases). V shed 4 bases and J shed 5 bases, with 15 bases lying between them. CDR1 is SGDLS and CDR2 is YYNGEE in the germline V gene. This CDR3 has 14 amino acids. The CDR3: CASSTHGGGYGYTF. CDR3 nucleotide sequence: TGTGCCAGCAGCACCCACGGGGGTGGGTATGGCTACACCTTC.

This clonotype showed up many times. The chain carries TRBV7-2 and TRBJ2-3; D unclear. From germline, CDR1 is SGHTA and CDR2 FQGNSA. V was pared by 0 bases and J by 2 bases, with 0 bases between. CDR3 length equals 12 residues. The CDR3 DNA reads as TGTGCCAGCAGCTTAGCCACAGATACGCAGTATTTT. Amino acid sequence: CASSLATDTQYF.

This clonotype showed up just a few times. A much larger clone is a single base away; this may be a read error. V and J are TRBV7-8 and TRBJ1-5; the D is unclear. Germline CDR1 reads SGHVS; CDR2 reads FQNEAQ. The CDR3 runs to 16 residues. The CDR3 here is CASSLGQSLSNQPQNF. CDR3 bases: TGTGCCAGCAGCTTAGGGCAGTCCCTAAGCAATCAGCCCCAGAATTTT.

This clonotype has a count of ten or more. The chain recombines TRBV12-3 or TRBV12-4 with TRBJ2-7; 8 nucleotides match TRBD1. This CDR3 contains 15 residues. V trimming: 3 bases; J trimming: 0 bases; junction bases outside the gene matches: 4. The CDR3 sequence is CASSFRDRISYEQYF. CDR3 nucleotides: TGTGCCAGCAGTTTCCGGGACAGGATCTCCTACGAGCAGTACTTC.

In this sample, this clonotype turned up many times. The CDR3 sequence: CASSRQGPDTQYF. In DNA, the CDR3 is TGTGCCAGCAGCAGACAGGGTCCAGATACGCAGTATTTT. V gene TRBV6-5 combines with J gene TRBJ2-3; TRBD1 matches at 7 bases. The V and J ends lost 6 bases and 4 bases, in that order; junction bases with no gene match: 4. The CDR3 loop spans 13 amino acids. The V gene's germline CDR1 is MNHEY and CDR2 SVGAGI.

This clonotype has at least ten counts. In DNA, the CDR3 is TGCGCCAGCAGCCTGGTCGAGAGTGAGATTAAAACTGAAGCTTTCTTT. The encoded protein is CASSLVESEIKTEAFF. V usage is TRBV4-1 and J usage is TRBJ1-1, with D unresolved. This CDR3 spans 16 amino acids. Germline V CDR1 and CDR2: MGHRA, YSYEKL. The ends were cut back, 4 bases at V and 5 bases at J, with 20 bases in the middle.

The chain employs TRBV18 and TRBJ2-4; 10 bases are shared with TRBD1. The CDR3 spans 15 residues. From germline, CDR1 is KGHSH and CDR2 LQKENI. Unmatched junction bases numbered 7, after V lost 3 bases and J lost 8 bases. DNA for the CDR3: TGTGCCAGCTCACCCCCACGACAGGGGGCGGACATTCAGTACTTC. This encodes CASSPPRQGADIQYF.

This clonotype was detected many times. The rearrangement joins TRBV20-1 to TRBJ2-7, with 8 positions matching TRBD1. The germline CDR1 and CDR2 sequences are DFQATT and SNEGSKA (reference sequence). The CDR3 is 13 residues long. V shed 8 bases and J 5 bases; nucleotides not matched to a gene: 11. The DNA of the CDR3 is TGCAGTTTTTTCACCCCAGGGGGCGACGAGCAGTACTTC. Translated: CSFFTPGGDEQYF.